The clone carrying this T cell receptor (beta chain) occurred once. The antigen is unknown. These data are taken from a study of shared clonotypes between healthy human individuals. Study observations and caveats: Clonotype sharing among donors was expected to depend on sequencing depth.

The test was conducted at deep level. Every subset had its genomic DNA shared out evenly among several immunoSEQ plates. Clones were sequenced by immunoSEQ multiplex PCR, and TCRdb holds only the in-frame ones, with some missing. Of around 500,000 clones listed, 79% are singletons. This clonotype was sampled from a woman aged 40 to 49 in good health. Some clones in this sample may be carry-over from other donors' samples. The material sequenced was PBMCs.

The DNA for the CDR3 is TGCGCCAGCAGCTCCCGGACAGGGAACTCCTACAATGAGCAGTTCTTC. Residues: CASSSRTGNSYNEQFF. V usage is TRBV5-1 and J usage is TRBJ2-1, with 8 bases lining up with TRBD1. CDR3 length: 16 residues. Germline assignment: CDR1 SGHRS and CDR2 YFSETQ. The V and J ends lost 3 bases and 0 bases, in that order; junction bases with no gene match: 5.